This TCR beta chain derives from a study of tissue T cells after allogeneic stem cell transplantation. Germline CDR1 SNHLY, CDR2 FYNNEI. There are 14 residues in the CDR3. The J segment lost 5 bases and the V segment lost 7 bases, leaving 9 bases of the junction unmatched. This table comes from immunoSEQ multiplex PCR, and its TCRdb copy is limited to in-frame clones, with some not included. The data hold some 5,200 clones, with 60% to 75% observed a single time. The sequence was obtained from a female donor at least 60 years old with lung cancer. The source was tissue from the colon, collected at autopsy. V and J are TRBV2 and TRBJ2-7; 9 bases line up with TRBD1. The CDR3 reads CASTPDRGFNEQYF. The CDR3, as DNA: TGTGCCAGCACCCCGGACAGGGGCTTTAACGAGCAGTACTTC. The variable domain in full, completed from reference TRBV2 and TRBJ2-7, reads EPEVTQTPSHQVTQMGQEVILRCVPISNHLYFYWYRQILGQKVEFLVSFYNNEISEKSEIFDDQFSVERPDGSNFTLKIRSTKLEDSAMYFCASTPDRGFNEQYFGPGTRLTVT.